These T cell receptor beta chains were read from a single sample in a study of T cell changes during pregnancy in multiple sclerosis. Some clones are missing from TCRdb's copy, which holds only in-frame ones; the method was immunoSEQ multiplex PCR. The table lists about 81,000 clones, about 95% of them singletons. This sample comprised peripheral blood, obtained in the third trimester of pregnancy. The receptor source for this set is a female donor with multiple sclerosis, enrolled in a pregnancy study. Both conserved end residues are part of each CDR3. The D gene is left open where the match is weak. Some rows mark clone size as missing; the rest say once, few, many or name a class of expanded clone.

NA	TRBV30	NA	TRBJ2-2	CAWSVADEMAGELFF	TGTGCCTGGAGTGTAGCTGATGAAATGGCCGGGGAGCTGTTTTTT
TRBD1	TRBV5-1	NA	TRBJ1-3	CASSGGQARLGSTIYF	TGCGCCAGCAGCGGGGGACAGGCCAGACTCGGGAGCACCATATATTTT
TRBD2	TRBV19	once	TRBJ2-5	CAASSGGAGETQYF	TGTGCTGCGTCTAGCGGGGGGGCCGGGGAGACCCAGTACTTC
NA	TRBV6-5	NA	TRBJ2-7	CASTGGHYEQYF	TGTGCCAGCACGGGGGGCCACTACGAGCAGTACTTC
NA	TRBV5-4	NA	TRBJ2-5	CASSLGRQGVQETQYF	TGTGCCAGCAGCTTGGGTCGGCAGGGCGTTCAAGAGACCCAGTACTTC
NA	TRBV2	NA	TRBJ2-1	CASSAPRRVTEQFF	TGTGCCAGCAGTGCACCTAGACGAGTCACTGAGCAGTTCTTC
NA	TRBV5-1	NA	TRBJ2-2	CASSFRQAGELFF	TGCGCCAGCAGCTTCCGACAGGCCGGGGAGCTGTTTTTT
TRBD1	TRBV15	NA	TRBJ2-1	CATSTGQGDSYNEQFF	TGTGCCACCAGCACCGGACAGGGTGACTCCTACAATGAGCAGTTCTTC
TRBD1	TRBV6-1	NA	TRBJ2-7	CASSDVARDRGSYEQYF	TGTGCCAGCAGTGATGTGGCCCGGGACAGGGGCTCCTACGAGCAGTACTTC
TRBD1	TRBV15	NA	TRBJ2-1	CATSRGQGAPEQFF	TGTGCCACCAGCAGGGGACAGGGCGCGCCTGAGCAGTTCTTC
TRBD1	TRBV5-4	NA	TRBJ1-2	CASSRDRNYGYTF	TGTGCCAGCAGCCGGGACAGGAACTATGGCTACACCTTC
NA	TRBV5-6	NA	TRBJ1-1	CASSSRQIGAFF	TGTGCCAGCAGCTCAAGACAGATCGGAGCTTTCTTT
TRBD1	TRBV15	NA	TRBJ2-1	CATSARQGPNEQFF	TGTGCCACCAGCGCCCGACAGGGGCCCAATGAGCAGTTCTTC
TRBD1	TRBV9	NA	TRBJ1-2	CASSVSGTGEYGYTF	TGTGCCAGCAGCGTTTCCGGGACAGGTGAATATGGCTACACCTTC
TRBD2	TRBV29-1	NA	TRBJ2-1	CSVGSFARGGNEQFF	TGCAGCGTTGGGTCGTTCGCGCGGGGGGGCAATGAGCAGTTCTTC
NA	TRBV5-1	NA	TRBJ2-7	CASSLTGSYEQYF	TGCGCCAGCAGCTTGACAGGGAGCTACGAGCAGTACTTC
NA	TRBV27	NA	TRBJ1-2	CASSFEGRAGYTF	TGTGCCAGCAGTTTTGAGGGGAGGGCTGGCTACACCTTC
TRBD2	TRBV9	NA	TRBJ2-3	CASSVRGGQGDTQYF	TGTGCCAGCAGCGTACGCGGGGGGCAAGGAGATACGCAGTATTTT
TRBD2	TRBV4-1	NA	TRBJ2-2	CASSQVPSGGADTGELFF	TGCGCCAGCAGCCAAGTGCCTAGCGGGGGGGCTGACACCGGGGAGCTGTTTTTT
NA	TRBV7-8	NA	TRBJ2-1	CASSLGGRNEQFF	TGTGCCAGCAGCTTAGGGGGGCGCAATGAGCAGTTCTTC
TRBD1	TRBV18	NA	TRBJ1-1	CASSPGPGTGVSSQAFF	TGTGCCAGCTCACCGGGTCCCGGGACAGGGGTGTCAAGCCAGGCTTTCTTT
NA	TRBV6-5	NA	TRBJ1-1	CASSPTPAGEAFF	TGTGCCAGCAGTCCCACCCCAGCAGGTGAAGCTTTCTTT
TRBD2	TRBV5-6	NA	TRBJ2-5	CASTETSGGARETQYF	TGTGCCAGCACCGAGACTAGCGGGGGGGCAAGAGAGACCCAGTACTTC
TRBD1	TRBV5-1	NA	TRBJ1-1	CASSWTGGEAFF	TGCGCCAGCAGCTGGACAGGAGGTGAGGCTTTCTTT
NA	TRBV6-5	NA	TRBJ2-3	CASTSDSATQYF	TGTGCCAGCACCTCGGACAGTGCAACGCAGTATTTT
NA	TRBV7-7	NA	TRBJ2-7	CASSPGISSYEQYF	TGTGCTAGCAGTCCCGGGATTAGCTCCTACGAGCAGTACTTC
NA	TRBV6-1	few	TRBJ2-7	CASIRSYEQYF	TGTGCCAGCATTCGCTCCTACGAGCAGTACTTC
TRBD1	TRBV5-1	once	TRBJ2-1	CASSPGTGGYNEQFF	TGCGCCAGCAGCCCCGGGACAGGGGGTTACAATGAGCAGTTCTTC
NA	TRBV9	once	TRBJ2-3	CASSVDMSARRTDTQYF	TGTGCCAGCAGCGTAGATATGAGTGCGCGGCGCACAGATACGCAGTATTTT
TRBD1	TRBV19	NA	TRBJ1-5	CASSIGPGGTQPQHF	TGTGCCAGTAGTATAGGTCCAGGGGGGACTCAGCCCCAGCATTTT
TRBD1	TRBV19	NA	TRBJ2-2	CASSIRTGGPSNTGELFF	TGTGCCAGTAGTATCAGGACAGGGGGCCCCTCCAACACCGGGGAGCTGTTTTTT
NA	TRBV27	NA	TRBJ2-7	CASSLRGGIYEQYF	TGTGCCAGCAGTTTGCGGGGTGGCATATACGAGCAGTACTTC
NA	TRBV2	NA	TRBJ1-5	CASMQGESPQPQHF	TGTGCCAGCATGCAGGGTGAGTCCCCTCAGCCCCAGCATTTT
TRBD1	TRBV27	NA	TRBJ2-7	CATRTGLEQYF	TGTGCCACTAGGACAGGGCTCGAGCAGTACTTC
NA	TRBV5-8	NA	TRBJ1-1	CASPGVSMTEAFF	TGTGCCAGTCCAGGGGTTTCTATGACTGAAGCTTTCTTT
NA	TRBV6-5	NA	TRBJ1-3	CASNDRGSGNTIYF	TGTGCCAGCAATGACAGAGGCTCTGGAAACACCATATATTTT
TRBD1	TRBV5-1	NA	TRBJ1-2	CASSLASGTGGYTF	TGCGCCAGCAGCTTGGCCTCGGGGACAGGGGGCTACACCTTC
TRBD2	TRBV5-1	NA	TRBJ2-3	CASSLVRASGDYYSTDTQYF	TGCGCCAGCAGCTTGGTTCGGGCTAGCGGGGACTATTATAGCACAGATACGCAGTATTTT
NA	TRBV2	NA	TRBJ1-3	CASYSPSGNTIYF	TGTGCCAGCTACAGCCCCTCTGGAAACACCATATATTTT
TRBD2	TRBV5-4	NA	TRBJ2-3	CASSSGTSGGQASTDTQYF	TGTGCCAGCAGCTCCGGGACTAGCGGGGGCCAAGCTAGCACAGATACGCAGTATTTT
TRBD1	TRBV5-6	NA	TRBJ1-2	CASSLAGGRGYTF	TGTGCCAGCAGCTTGGCAGGGGGGAGAGGCTACACCTTC
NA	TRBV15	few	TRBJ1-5	CATSRDPNSNQPQHF	TGTGCCACCAGCAGAGATCCAAATAGCAATCAGCCCCAGCATTTT
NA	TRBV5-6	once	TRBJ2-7	CASSLPGSSGEQYF	TGTGCCAGCAGCTTGCCGGGGTCTTCCGGCGAGCAGTACTTC
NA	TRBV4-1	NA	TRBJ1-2	CASSQGGGGYTF	TGCGCCAGCAGCCAAGGGGGAGGTGGCTACACCTTC
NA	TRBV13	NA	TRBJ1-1	CASSFRWTEGRWAFF	TGTGCCAGCAGCTTTAGATGGACAGAAGGAAGGTGGGCTTTCTTT
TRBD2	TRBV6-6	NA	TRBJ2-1	CASGGTSGGPNEQFF	TGTGCCAGCGGTGGGACTAGCGGGGGGCCCAATGAGCAGTTCTTC
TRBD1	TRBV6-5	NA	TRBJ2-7	CASSSTGTGISYEQYF	TGTGCCAGCAGTTCGACCGGGACAGGAATCTCCTACGAGCAGTACTTC
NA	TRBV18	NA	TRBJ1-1	CASSPLEGGAGVNTEAFF	TGTGCCAGCTCACCCCTCGAAGGGGGTGCAGGCGTGAACACTGAAGCTTTCTTT
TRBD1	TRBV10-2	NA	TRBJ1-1	CASSEQGRTEAFF	TGCGCCAGCAGTGAACAGGGGAGGACTGAAGCTTTCTTT
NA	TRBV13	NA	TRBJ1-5	CASSLASPGEGNQPQHF	TGTGCCAGCAGCTTAGCCTCCCCGGGGGAGGGCAATCAGCCCCAGCATTTT
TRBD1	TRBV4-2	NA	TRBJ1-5	CASSQAPTGGNQPQHF	TGTGCCAGCAGCCAAGCTCCTACAGGGGGCAATCAGCCCCAGCATTTT
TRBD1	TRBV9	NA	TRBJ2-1	CASSVGTGGTNNEQFF	TGTGCCAGCAGCGTAGGAACAGGGGGCACGAACAATGAGCAGTTCTTC